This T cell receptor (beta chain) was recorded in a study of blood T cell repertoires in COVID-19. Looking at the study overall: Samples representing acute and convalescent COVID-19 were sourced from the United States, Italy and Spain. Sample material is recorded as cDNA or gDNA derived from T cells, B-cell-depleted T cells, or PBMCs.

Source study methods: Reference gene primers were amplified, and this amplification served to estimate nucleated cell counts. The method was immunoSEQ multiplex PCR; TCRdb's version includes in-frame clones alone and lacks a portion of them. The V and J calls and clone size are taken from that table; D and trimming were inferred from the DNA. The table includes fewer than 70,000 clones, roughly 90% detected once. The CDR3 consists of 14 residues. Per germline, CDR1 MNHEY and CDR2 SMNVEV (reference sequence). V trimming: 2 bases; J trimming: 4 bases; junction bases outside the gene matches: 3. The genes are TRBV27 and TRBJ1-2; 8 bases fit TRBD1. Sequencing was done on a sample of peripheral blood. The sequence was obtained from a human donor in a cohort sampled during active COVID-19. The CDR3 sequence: CASSLQGASYGYTF. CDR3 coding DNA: TGTGCCAGCAGTTTACAGGGGGCGAGCTATGGCTACACCTTC.